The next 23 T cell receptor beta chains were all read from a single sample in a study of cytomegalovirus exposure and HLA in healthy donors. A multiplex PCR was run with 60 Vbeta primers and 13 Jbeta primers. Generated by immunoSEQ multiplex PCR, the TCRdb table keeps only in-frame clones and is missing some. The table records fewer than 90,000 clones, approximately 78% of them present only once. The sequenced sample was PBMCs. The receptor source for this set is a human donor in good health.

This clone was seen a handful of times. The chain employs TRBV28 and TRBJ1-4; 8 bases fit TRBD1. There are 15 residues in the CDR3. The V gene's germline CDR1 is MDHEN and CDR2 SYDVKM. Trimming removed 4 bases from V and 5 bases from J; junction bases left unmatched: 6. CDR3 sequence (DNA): TGTGCCAGCAGTTCGGGGACAGGCTTCAATGAAAAACTGTTTTTT. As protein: CASSSGTGFNEKLFF.

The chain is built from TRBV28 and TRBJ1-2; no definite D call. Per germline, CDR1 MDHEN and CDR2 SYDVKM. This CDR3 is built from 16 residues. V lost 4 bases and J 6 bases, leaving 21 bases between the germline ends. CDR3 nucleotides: TGTGCCAGCAGTTCGGCGGTAGCAGTCGGGAAAAATGGCTACACCTTC. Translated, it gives CASSSAVAVGKNGYTF.

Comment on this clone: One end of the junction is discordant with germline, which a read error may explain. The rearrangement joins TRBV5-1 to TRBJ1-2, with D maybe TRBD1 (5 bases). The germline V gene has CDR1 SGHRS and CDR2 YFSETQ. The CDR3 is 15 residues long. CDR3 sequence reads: CASSLGAGLLNGYPF. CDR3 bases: TGCGCCAGCAGCTTGGGGGCAGGGCTTCTCAATGGCTACCCCTTC. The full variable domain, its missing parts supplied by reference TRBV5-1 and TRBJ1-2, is KAGVTQTPRYLIKTRGQQVTLSCSPISGHRSVSWYQQTPGQGLQFLFEYFSETQRNKGNFPGRFSGRQFSNSRSEMNVSTLELGDSALYLCASSLGAGLLNGYPFGSGTRLTVV.

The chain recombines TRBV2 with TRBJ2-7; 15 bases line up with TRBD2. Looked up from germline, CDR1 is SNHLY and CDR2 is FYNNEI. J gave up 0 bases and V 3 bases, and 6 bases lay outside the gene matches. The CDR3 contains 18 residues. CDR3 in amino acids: CASSDLPGLAGGSYEQYF. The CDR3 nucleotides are TGTGCCAGCAGTGACCTCCCGGGACTAGCGGGGGGCTCCTACGAGCAGTACTTC. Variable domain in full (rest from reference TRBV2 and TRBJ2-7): EPEVTQTPSHQVTQMGQEVILRCVPISNHLYFYWYRQILGQKVEFLVSFYNNEISEKSEIFDDQFSVERPDGSNFTLKIRSTKLEDSAMYFCASSDLPGLAGGSYEQYFGPGTRLTVT.

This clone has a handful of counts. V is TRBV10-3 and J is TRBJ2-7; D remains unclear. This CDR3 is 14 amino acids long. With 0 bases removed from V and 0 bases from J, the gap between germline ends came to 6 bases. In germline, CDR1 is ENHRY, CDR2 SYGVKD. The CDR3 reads CAISESQSSYEQYF. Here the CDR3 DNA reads TGTGCCATCAGTGAGTCCCAGTCCTCCTACGAGCAGTACTTC.

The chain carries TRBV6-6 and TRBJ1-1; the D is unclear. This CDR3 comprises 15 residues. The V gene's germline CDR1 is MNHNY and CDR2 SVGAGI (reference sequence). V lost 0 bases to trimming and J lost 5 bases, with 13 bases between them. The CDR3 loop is CASSYSGQAITEAFF. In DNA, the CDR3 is TGTGCCAGCAGTTACTCTGGCCAGGCCATTACTGAAGCTTTCTTT.

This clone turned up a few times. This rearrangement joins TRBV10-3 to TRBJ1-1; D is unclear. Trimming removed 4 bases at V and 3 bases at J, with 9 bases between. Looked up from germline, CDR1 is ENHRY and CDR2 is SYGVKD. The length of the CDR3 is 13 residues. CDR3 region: CAISVYSYTEAFF. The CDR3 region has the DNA TGTGCCATCAGTGTCTACAGCTACACTGAAGCTTTCTTT.

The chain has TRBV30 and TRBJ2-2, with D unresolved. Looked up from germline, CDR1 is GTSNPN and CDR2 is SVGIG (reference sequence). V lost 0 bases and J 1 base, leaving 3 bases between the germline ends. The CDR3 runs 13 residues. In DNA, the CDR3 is TGTGCCTGGAGTGTCCTGAACACCGGGGAGCTGTTTTTT. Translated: CAWSVLNTGELFF.

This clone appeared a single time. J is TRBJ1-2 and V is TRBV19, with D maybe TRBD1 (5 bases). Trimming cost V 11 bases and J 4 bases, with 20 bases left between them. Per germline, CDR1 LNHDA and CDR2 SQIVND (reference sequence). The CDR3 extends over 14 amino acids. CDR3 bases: TGTGCCTCTGCTCCCTTACAGGAGACCTATGGCTACACCTTC. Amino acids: CASAPLQETYGYTF.

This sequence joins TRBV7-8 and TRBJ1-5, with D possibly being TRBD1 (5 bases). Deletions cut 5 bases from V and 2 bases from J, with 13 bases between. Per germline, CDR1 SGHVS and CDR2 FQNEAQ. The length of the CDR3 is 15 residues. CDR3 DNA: TGTGCCAGCAGCGTGTTCCAGGGTGGCAATCAGCCCCAGCATTTT. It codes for CASSVFQGGNQPQHF.

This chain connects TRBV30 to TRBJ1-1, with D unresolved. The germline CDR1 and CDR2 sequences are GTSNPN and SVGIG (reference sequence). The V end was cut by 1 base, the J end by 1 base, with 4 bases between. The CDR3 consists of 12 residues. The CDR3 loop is CAWSDGNTEAFF. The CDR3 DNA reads TGTGCCTGGAGTGACGGGAACACTGAAGCTTTCTTT.

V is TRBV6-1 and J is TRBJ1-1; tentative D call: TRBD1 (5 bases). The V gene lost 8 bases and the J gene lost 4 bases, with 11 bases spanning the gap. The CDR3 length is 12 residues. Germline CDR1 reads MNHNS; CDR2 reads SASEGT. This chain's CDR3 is CASRGGGTEAFF. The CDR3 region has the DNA TGTGCCAGCCGTGGGGGGGGCACTGAAGCTTTCTTT.

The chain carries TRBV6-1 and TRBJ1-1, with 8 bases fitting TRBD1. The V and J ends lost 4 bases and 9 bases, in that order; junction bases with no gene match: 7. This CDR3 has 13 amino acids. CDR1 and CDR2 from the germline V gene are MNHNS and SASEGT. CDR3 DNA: TGTGCCAGCAGTGCTGACAGGGGACGGCAAGCTTTCTTT. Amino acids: CASSADRGRQAFF.

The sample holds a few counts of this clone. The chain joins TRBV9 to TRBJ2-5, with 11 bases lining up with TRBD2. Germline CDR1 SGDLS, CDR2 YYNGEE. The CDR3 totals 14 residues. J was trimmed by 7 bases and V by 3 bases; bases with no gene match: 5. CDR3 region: CASSGGLAEGTQYF. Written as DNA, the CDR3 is TGTGCCAGCAGCGGGGGACTAGCGGAGGGGACCCAGTACTTC.

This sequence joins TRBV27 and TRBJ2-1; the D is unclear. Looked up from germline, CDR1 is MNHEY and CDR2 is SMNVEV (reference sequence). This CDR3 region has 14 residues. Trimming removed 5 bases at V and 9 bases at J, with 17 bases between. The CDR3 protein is CASSPYFPNGEQFF. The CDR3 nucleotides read TGTGCCAGCAGTCCCTACTTCCCTAACGGTGAGCAGTTCTTC.

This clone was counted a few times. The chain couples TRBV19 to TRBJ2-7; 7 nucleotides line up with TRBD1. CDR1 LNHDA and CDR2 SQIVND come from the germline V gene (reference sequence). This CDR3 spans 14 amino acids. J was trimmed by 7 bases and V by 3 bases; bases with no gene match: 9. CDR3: CASSMGQPGMEQYF. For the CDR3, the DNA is TGTGCCAGTAGTATGGGACAGCCGGGGATGGAGCAGTACTTC.

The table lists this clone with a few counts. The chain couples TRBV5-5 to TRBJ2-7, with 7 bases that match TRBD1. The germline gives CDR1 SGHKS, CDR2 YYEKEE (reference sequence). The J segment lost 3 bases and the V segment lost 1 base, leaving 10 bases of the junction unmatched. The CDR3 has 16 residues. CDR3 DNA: TGTGCCAGCAGCTTGAGTCTAGGGGGCAGTGGCTACGAGCAGTACTTC. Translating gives CASSLSLGGSGYEQYF.

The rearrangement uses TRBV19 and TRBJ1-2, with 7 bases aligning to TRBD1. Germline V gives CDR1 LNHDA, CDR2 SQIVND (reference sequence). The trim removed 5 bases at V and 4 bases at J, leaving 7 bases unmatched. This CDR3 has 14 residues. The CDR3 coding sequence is TGTGCCAGTAGTGTAAAGGGGGCTGGCTATGGCTACACCTTC. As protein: CASSVKGAGYGYTF.

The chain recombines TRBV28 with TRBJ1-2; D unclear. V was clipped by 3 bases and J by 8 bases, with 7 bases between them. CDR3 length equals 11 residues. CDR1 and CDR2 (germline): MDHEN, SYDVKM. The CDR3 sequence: CASSFLLGYTF. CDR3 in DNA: TGTGCCAGCAGTTTTTTATTGGGCTACACCTTC.

CDR3 loop: CASRLGGNQPQHF. The DNA of the CDR3 is TGTGCCAGCAGACTGGGGGGAAATCAGCCCCAGCATTTT. The V and J genes are TRBV6-5 and TRBJ1-5, with D perhaps matching TRBD1 (5 bases). Trimming shortened V by 6 bases and J by 4 bases, and 10 bases separated the two germline ends. The CDR3 spans 13 residues. Germline V lookup: CDR1 MNHEY, CDR2 SVGAGI.

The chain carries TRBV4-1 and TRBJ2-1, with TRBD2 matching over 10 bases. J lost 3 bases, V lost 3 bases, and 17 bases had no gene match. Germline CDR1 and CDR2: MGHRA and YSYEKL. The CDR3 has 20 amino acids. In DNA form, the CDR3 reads TGCGCCAGCAGCCAGCGGGATGCTAGCGGGGGCATTAGGGGCTACAATGAGCAGTTCTTC. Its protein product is CASSQRDASGGIRGYNEQFF.

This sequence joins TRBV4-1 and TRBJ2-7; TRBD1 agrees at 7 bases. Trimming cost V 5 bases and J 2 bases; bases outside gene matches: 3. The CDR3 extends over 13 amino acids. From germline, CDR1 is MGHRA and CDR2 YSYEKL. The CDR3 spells CASSMGQTYEQYF. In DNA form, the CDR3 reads TGCGCCAGCAGCATGGGACAGACCTACGAGCAGTACTTC.

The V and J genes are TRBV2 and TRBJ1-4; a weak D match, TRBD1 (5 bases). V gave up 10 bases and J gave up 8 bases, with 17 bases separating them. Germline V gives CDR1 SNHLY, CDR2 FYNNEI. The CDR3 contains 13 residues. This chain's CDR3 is CATKEGFGEKLFF. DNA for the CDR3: TGTGCCACCAAGGAGGGGTTCGGCGAAAAACTGTTTTTT.